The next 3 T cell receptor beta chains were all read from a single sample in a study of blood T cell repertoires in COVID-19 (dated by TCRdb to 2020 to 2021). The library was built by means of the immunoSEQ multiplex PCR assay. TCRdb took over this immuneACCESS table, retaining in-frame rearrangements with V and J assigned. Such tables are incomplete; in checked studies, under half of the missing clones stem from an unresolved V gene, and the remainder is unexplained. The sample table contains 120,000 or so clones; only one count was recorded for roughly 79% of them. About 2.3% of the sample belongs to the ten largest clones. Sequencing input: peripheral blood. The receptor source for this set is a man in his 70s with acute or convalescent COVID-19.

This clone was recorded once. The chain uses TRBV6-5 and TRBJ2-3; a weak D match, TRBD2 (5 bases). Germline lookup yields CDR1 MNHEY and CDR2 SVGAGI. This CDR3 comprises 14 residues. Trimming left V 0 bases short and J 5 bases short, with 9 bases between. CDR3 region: CASSYSDSGDTQYF. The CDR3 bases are TGTGCCAGCAGTTACTCGGACTCCGGAGATACGCAGTATTTT.

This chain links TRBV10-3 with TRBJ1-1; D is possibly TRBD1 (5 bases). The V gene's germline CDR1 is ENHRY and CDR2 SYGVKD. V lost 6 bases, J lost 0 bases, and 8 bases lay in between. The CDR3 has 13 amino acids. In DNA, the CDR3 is TGTGCCATCAGACAGGATCTGAACACTGAAGCTTTCTTT. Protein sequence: CAIRQDLNTEAFF.

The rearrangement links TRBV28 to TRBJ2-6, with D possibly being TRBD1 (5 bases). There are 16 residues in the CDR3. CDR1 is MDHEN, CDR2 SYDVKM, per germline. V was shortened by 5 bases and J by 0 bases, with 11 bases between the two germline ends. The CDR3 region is CASSRPTVSGANVLTF. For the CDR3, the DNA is TGTGCCAGCAGTCGCCCGACAGTCTCTGGGGCCAACGTCCTGACTTTC.